Shown below are 23 T cell receptor beta chains from a single sample sequenced in a study of cytomegalovirus exposure and HLA in healthy donors. Using immunoSEQ multiplex PCR, the repertoire was profiled, and TCRdb retains in-frame clones only, with some absent. In the table there are roughly 70,000 clones, around 90% of which are singletons. The sample consisted of PBMCs. Source of these receptors: a woman under 30 in good health and CMV-seropositive.

The rearrangement links TRBV6-6 to TRBJ2-3; 9 positions agree with TRBD1. The CDR3 loop spans 16 amino acids. V shed 11 bases, J shed 2 bases, and the junction held 14 bases outside the gene matches. Germline values: CDR1 MNHNY, CDR2 SVGAGI (reference sequence). CDR3 protein: CAGGETGGRTTDTQYF. The CDR3 region has the DNA TGTGCCGGGGGGGAGACAGGGGGAAGAACCACAGATACGCAGTATTTT.

The chain employs TRBV15 and TRBJ2-7; D gene uncertain. The germline gives CDR1 LNHNV, CDR2 YYDKDF (reference sequence). The V end lost 0 bases, the J end lost 0 bases, and 12 bases lay between the germline ends. The CDR3 has 16 amino acids. The CDR3 DNA sequence: TGTGCCACCAGCAGAGACTCGCCCGCGAGCTCCTACGAGCAGTACTTC. The encoded protein is CATSRDSPASSYEQYF.

The rearrangement joins TRBV30 to TRBJ1-5; unclear D gene. Between the trimmed V and J ends, which lost 0 bases and 3 bases, there was a span of 9 bases. The V gene's germline CDR1 is GTSNPN and CDR2 SVGIG (reference sequence). The CDR3 is 14 residues long. CDR3 sequence: CAWSVRHSNQPQHF. The DNA of the CDR3 is TGTGCCTGGAGTGTGAGGCATTCCAATCAGCCCCAGCATTTT.

The chain is built from TRBV4-1 and TRBJ2-7; D might be TRBD1 (6 bases). Germline-derived CDR1 and CDR2 are MGHRA and YSYEKL. The V end lost 3 bases, the J end lost 4 bases, and 16 bases lay between the germline ends. This CDR3 is 15 amino acids long. The chain's CDR3 is CASSHPARGRYEQYF. The CDR3 coding sequence is TGCGCCAGCAGCCACCCAGCCAGGGGTCGTTACGAGCAGTACTTC.

The chain combines TRBV18 with TRBJ2-7; 9 nucleotides agree with TRBD2. Germline-derived CDR1 and CDR2 are KGHSH and LQKENI. With 4 bases clipped from V and 2 bases from J, the junction kept 9 bases outside the gene matches. CDR3 length: 16 amino acids. CDR3 nucleotides: TGTGCCAGCTCACGGTCCCCTAGCGGGGCAGCCTACGAGCAGTACTTC. Encoded protein: CASSRSPSGAAYEQYF.

The chain has TRBV11-3 and TRBJ2-1; D is undetermined. This CDR3 is 14 amino acids long. Trimming took 2 bases from V and 8 from J, leaving 13 bases between them. Germline V gene sequence: CDR1 SGHNT, CDR2 YENEEA. CDR3 nucleotide sequence: TGTGCCAGCAGCTTATTGCCAGGTCGAGATGAGCAGTTCTTC. This translates into CASSLLPGRDEQFF.

The CDR3 sequence is CASSFGSLGAYEQYF. In nucleotides, the CDR3 is TGTGCCAGCAGTTTCGGTAGTTTAGGGGCCTACGAGCAGTACTTC. J is TRBJ2-7 and V is TRBV28, with D tentatively TRBD1 (5 bases). Germline lookup yields CDR1 MDHEN and CDR2 SYDVKM. The CDR3 spans 15 residues. V was shortened by 3 bases and J by 2 bases, with 14 bases between the two germline ends.

This clone was seen only once. Written as DNA, the CDR3 is TGCAGCGTTGAAATTCTCCTGACTAGCAGAAGGGCAGATACGCAGTATTTT. Its protein is CSVEILLTSRRADTQYF. V usage is TRBV29-1 and J usage is TRBJ2-3; 7 bases are shared with TRBD2. Losses at the gene ends were 2 bases for V and 4 bases for J; bases not matched to a gene: 15. CDR1 is SQVTM, CDR2 ANQGSEA, per germline. The CDR3 is made up of 17 amino acids.

This chain uses TRBV19 with TRBJ2-1, with 7 positions matching TRBD1. The J segment lost 4 bases and the V segment lost 3 bases, leaving 3 bases of the junction unmatched. Germline V lookup: CDR1 LNHDA, CDR2 SQIVND (reference sequence). The CDR3 length is 14 residues. CDR3 region: CASSMDRRYNEQFF. CDR3 coding DNA: TGTGCCAGTAGTATGGACAGGCGATACAATGAGCAGTTCTTC.

The chain joins TRBV6-5 to TRBJ2-6; D is undetermined. CDR3 length: 14 amino acids. Germline CDR1 MNHEY, CDR2 SVGAGI. The V end lost 11 bases, the J end lost 2 bases, and 13 bases lay between the germline ends. The CDR3 spells CAPSSAAGANVLTF. As DNA, the CDR3 is TGTGCCCCCTCCTCGGCGGCTGGGGCCAACGTCCTGACTTTC.

The rearrangement joins TRBV5-1 to TRBJ2-3; 10 positions agree with TRBD1. V shed 4 bases and J 4 bases; nucleotides not matched to a gene: 9. CDR3 size: 16 residues. Germline V gene lookup returns CDR1 SGHRS and CDR2 YFSETQ. CDR3 sequence: CASSRRQGAFADTQYF. CDR3 nucleotide sequence: TGCGCCAGCAGCCGAAGACAGGGGGCTTTCGCAGATACGCAGTATTTT.

The chain employs TRBV30 and TRBJ2-7; D possibly corresponds to TRBD2 (6 bases). The germline gives CDR1 GTSNPN, CDR2 SVGIG (reference sequence). Trimming took off 2 bases at V and 7 bases at J, with 24 bases between the two ends. The CDR3 loop spans 16 amino acids. CDR3 protein: CAWSNYIGGVDYEQYF. CDR3 DNA sequence: TGTGCCTGGAGTAATTATATAGGCGGGGTGGACTATGAGCAGTACTTC.

This sequence joins TRBV29-1 and TRBJ1-2; 8 bases fit TRBD1. The CDR3 has 12 amino acids. V was pared by 6 bases and J by 4 bases, with 4 bases of the junction left unmatched. Germline CDR1 is SQVTM and CDR2 is ANQGSEA. CDR3 residues: CSVSQGVYGYTF. In DNA form, the CDR3 reads TGCAGCGTCTCACAGGGGGTCTATGGCTACACCTTC.

This CDR3 is CASSQARSGSPLHF. The CDR3 DNA is TGCGCCAGCAGCCAAGCCCGGTCGGGTTCACCCCTCCACTTT. This chain joins TRBV4-1 and TRBJ1-6; D is unclear. The CDR3 runs 14 residues. The V and J ends lost 1 base and 9 bases respectively, with 10 bases between them. Germline CDR1 and CDR2: MGHRA and YSYEKL.

V and J are TRBV15 and TRBJ1-5; D remains ambiguous. Germline assignment: CDR1 LNHNV and CDR2 YYDKDF (reference sequence). The CDR3 is 17 residues long. Trimming stripped 1 base from V and 0 bases from J, with 13 bases between. CDR3 sequence (DNA): TGTGCCACCAGCAGAGTATTGGGGAGGGCTAGCAATCAGCCCCAGCATTTT. This sequence encodes CATSRVLGRASNQPQHF.

This clone was found once. The V gene is TRBV27, the J gene TRBJ1-1; D might be TRBD1 (5 bases). CDR3 length equals 16 residues. Per the germline V gene, CDR1 is MNHEY and CDR2 is SMNVEV (reference sequence). V was shortened by 5 bases and J by 1 base, with 17 bases between the two germline ends. The chain's CDR3 is CASSKRTPGGNTEAFF. CDR3 coding DNA: TGTGCCAGCAGTAAGAGGACACCGGGTGGGAACACTGAAGCTTTCTTT.

Here the CDR3 reads CASTPGGGLEQPQHF. For the CDR3, the DNA is TGTGCCAGCACCCCGGGGGGGGGTCTGGAGCAGCCCCAGCATTTT. V gene TRBV7-2 combines with J gene TRBJ1-5, with D perhaps matching TRBD1 (5 bases). Germline V gene data show CDR1 as SGHTA and CDR2 as FQGNSA. The CDR3 is made up of 15 amino acids. Trimming cost V 7 bases and J 7 bases, with 20 bases left between them.

The CDR3 DNA follows: TGTGCCAGCAGCTTAGGAGCTAGCGGGATCGTTGGCGATGAGCAGTTCTTC. Its translation is CASSLGASGIVGDEQFF. The chain is built from TRBV7-2 and TRBJ2-1; TRBD2 aligns across 9 bases. V shed 1 base, J shed 8 bases, and the junction held 12 bases outside the gene matches. This CDR3 is 17 amino acids long. Germline CDR1 and CDR2: SGHTA and FQGNSA.

The chain joins TRBV18 to TRBJ1-6, with D perhaps matching TRBD1 (6 bases). In germline, CDR1 is KGHSH, CDR2 LQKENI. The germline V and J ends were trimmed by 3 bases and 8 bases, with 14 bases remaining between them. The CDR3 runs to 15 residues. CDR3 region: CASSPPGAADSPLHF. CDR3 nucleotide sequence: TGTGCCAGCTCACCTCCAGGGGCCGCAGATTCACCCCTCCACTTT. The full variable domain, rest sourced from reference TRBV18 and TRBJ1-6, is NAGVMQNPRHLVRRRGQEARLRCSPMKGHSHVYWYRQLPEEGLKFMVYLQKENIIDESGMPKERFSAEFPKEGPSILRIQQVVRGDSAAYFCASSPPGAADSPLHFGNGTRLTVT.

The rearrangement links TRBV11-1 to TRBJ2-2; perhaps TRBD2 as D (6 bases). The CDR3 is made up of 15 amino acids. CDR1 is SGHAT, CDR2 FQDESV, per germline (reference sequence). Trimming removed 0 bases at V and 7 bases at J, with 12 bases between. As DNA, the CDR3 is TGTGCCAGCAGCTTAGCGGGGGGAAAAGGCGGGGAGCTGTTTTTT. It codes for CASSLAGGKGGELFF.

The chain links TRBV30 to TRBJ2-5; a possible D gene is TRBD1 (5 bases). Germline values: CDR1 GTSNPN, CDR2 SVGIG (reference sequence). V was trimmed by 2 bases and J by 3 bases, leaving 10 bases between them. This CDR3 has 13 residues. The CDR3, as DNA: TGTGCCTGGAGTCCTGGCAGGGAAGAGACCCAGTACTTC. Its translation: CAWSPGREETQYF.

The chain has TRBV29-1 and TRBJ2-3, with 10 nucleotides matching TRBD1. Per the germline V gene, CDR1 is SQVTM and CDR2 is ANQGSEA. The CDR3 spans 14 residues. With 6 bases clipped from V and 4 bases from J, the junction kept 7 bases outside the gene matches. The CDR3: CSVQGQGKADTQYF. CDR3 bases: TGCAGCGTACAGGGACAGGGGAAAGCAGATACGCAGTATTTT.

The gene calls are TRBV7-9 and TRBJ2-1, with D possibly TRBD1 on 5 matching bases. Trimming pared 6 bases from V and 4 bases from J, leaving 16 bases between. This CDR3 is built from 15 residues. Germline CDR1 SEHNR, CDR2 FQNEAQ (reference sequence). CDR3 DNA: TGTGCCAGCAGTCCCACAGACCAGGGTTACAATGAGCAGTTCTTC. Translating gives CASSPTDQGYNEQFF.